The source of this T cell receptor (beta chain) is a study of blood T cell repertoires in COVID-19. About the study: The United States, Italy and Spain were the sources of the acute and convalescent COVID-19 samples. PBMCs, B-cell-depleted T cells, or T cells provided the cDNA or gDNA that made up the material.

The CDR3 loop spans 15 amino acids. In germline, CDR1 is MNHEY, CDR2 SVGAGI. V shed 6 bases and J 6 bases; nucleotides not matched to a gene: 11. Per the original methods: Amplification with reference gene primers provided the estimates of nucleated cell counts. The protocol was immunoSEQ multiplex PCR, while the TCRdb copy is restricted to in-frame clones and leaves out a portion. For V, J and clone size, that table is used; D and trimming come from the DNA. The sample lists 100,000 to 150,000 clones, roughly 90% seen once, with more than 3.5% in the top ten. The clonotype originates from a man in his sixties with COVID-19, enrolled during active disease. The specimen was peripheral blood. This sequence joins TRBV6-5 and TRBJ2-1; the match to TRBD2 covers 7 bases. CDR3 sequence: CASSLARTRGNEQFF. The CDR3 region has the DNA TGTGCCAGCAGCCTAGCACGGACTAGGGGCAATGAGCAGTTCTTC.